The 11 T cell receptor beta chains reported below all come from one sample, sequenced in a study of shared clonotypes between healthy human individuals. Repertoires were generated with immunoSEQ multiplex PCR, while TCRdb's copy carries only in-frame clones and drops some. The sample lists some 2.4 million clones, roughly 93% seen once, with 0.35% to 0.45% in the top ten. The material sequenced was naive CD4+ T cells from PBMCs. Stated subset: CD45RA+ positively selected. The receptors stem from a man aged 18 to 30 in good health. Some clones in this sample may be carry-over from other donors' samples.

V usage is TRBV18 and J usage is TRBJ2-5; D tentatively reads TRBD1 or TRBD2 (5 bases each). Between the trimmed V and J ends, which lost 3 bases and 0 bases, there was a span of 17 bases. CDR1 is KGHSH and CDR2 is LQKENI in the germline V gene. This CDR3 is built from 17 residues. The CDR3: CASSPFTVGENQETQYF. CDR3 nucleotide sequence: TGTGCCAGCTCACCTTTTACTGTGGGGGAGAACCAAGAGACCCAGTACTTC.

The chain is built from TRBV7-2 and TRBJ1-1, with 7 bases identical to TRBD1. V gave up 4 bases and J gave up 0 bases; unmatched junction bases: 5. The V gene's germline CDR1 is SGHTA and CDR2 FQGNSA. The CDR3 is 15 amino acids. The CDR3 is CASSYRGQLNTEAFF. CDR3 nucleotide sequence: TGTGCCAGCAGCTACAGGGGACAGCTGAACACTGAAGCTTTCTTT.

This chain uses TRBV5-1 with TRBJ2-3; 7 nucleotides match TRBD2. Germline V gene data show CDR1 as SGHRS and CDR2 as YFSETQ. V gave up 3 bases and J gave up 8 bases; unmatched junction bases: 3. This CDR3 spans 12 amino acids. CDR3 nucleotide sequence: TGCGCCAGCAGCTCACAGCGGGGTACGCAGTATTTT. Translated: CASSSQRGTQYF.

The chain employs TRBV6-4 and TRBJ2-3; D unclear. CDR3 length: 16 amino acids. Germline V gives CDR1 MRHNA, CDR2 SNTAGT. The V gene lost 5 bases and the J gene lost 2 bases, with 17 bases spanning the gap. The CDR3 loop reads CASSLSLGATTDTQYF. In DNA, the CDR3 is TGTGCCAGCAGTCTTAGTCTCGGCGCCACCACAGATACGCAGTATTTT.

On this clone: Within the sample, other DNA sequences also encode this same CDR3. This chain joins TRBV5-1 and TRBJ2-2, with D unresolved. The CDR3 extends over 12 amino acids. CDR1 is SGHRS, CDR2 YFSETQ, per germline. V shed 4 bases and J shed 4 bases, with 5 bases lying between them. The CDR3 DNA is TGCGCCAGCAGCAGAAGCACCGGGGAGCTGTTTTTT. Amino acids: CASSRSTGELFF.

This chain uses TRBV6-1 with TRBJ1-5; D gene unclear. The length of the CDR3 is 16 residues. Trimming left V 2 bases short and J 0 bases short, with 11 bases between. The germline CDR1 and CDR2 sequences are MNHNS and SASEGT. CDR3: CASSEKRHNSNQPQHF. Here the CDR3 DNA reads TGTGCCAGCAGTGAAAAAAGACATAATAGCAATCAGCCCCAGCATTTT.

The chain uses TRBV10-3 and TRBJ2-3; 8 bases line up with TRBD1. This CDR3 is built from 15 residues. Germline lookup yields CDR1 ENHRY and CDR2 SYGVKD. V dropped 6 bases and J dropped 4; count of bases not matched to a gene: 9. The DNA of the CDR3 is TGTGCCATCAGGGCAGGGGGCAGTTCGGCAGATACGCAGTATTTT. Translating it yields CAIRAGGSSADTQYF.

This chain joins TRBV7-2 and TRBJ1-3, with D possibly being TRBD1 (5 bases). The CDR3 spans 14 residues. V was cut by 4 bases and J by 10 bases, with 17 bases left in between. Germline assignment: CDR1 SGHTA and CDR2 FQGNSA. DNA of the CDR3: TGTGCCAGCAGCTGGGGGACTCGGGAGGAAACCATATATTTT. It yields the protein CASSWGTREETIYF.

This clone showed up just once. The chain couples TRBV10-3 to TRBJ1-5; no firm D call. V was clipped by 0 bases and J by 6 bases, with 15 bases between them. Germline CDR1 and CDR2: ENHRY and SYGVKD. CDR3 length: 16 residues. The CDR3 reads CAISESNWQIGQPQHF. The CDR3 coding sequence is TGTGCCATCAGTGAGTCAAATTGGCAGATAGGTCAGCCCCAGCATTTT.

This chain links TRBV7-2 with TRBJ1-4, with 7 bases lining up with TRBD1. V lost 5 bases to trimming and J lost 7 bases; unmatched junction nucleotides: 10. The CDR3 is 15 amino acids. CDR1 and CDR2 from the germline V gene are SGHTA and FQGNSA. Here the CDR3 reads CASSAIRGLGEKLFF. In nucleotides, the CDR3 is TGTGCCAGCAGCGCCATCAGGGGGTTGGGTGAAAAACTGTTTTTT.

The rearrangement joins TRBV7-6 to TRBJ2-7, with TRBD1 identical over 7 bases. CDR3 size: 14 residues. CDR1 is SGHVS and CDR2 is FNYEAQ in the germline V gene. With 7 bases clipped from V and 2 bases from J, the junction kept 8 bases outside the gene matches. The CDR3 sequence: CASTPRQGPYEQYF. The CDR3 bases are TGTGCCAGCACCCCGAGACAGGGCCCCTACGAGCAGTACTTC. Based on the CDR3 plus reference TRBV7-6 and TRBJ2-7, the full variable domain is GAGVSQSPRYKVTKRGQDVALRCDPISGHVSLYWYRQALGQGPEFLTYFNYEAQQDKSGLPNDRFSAERPEGSISTLTIQRTEQRDSAMYRCASTPRQGPYEQYFGPGTRLTVT.